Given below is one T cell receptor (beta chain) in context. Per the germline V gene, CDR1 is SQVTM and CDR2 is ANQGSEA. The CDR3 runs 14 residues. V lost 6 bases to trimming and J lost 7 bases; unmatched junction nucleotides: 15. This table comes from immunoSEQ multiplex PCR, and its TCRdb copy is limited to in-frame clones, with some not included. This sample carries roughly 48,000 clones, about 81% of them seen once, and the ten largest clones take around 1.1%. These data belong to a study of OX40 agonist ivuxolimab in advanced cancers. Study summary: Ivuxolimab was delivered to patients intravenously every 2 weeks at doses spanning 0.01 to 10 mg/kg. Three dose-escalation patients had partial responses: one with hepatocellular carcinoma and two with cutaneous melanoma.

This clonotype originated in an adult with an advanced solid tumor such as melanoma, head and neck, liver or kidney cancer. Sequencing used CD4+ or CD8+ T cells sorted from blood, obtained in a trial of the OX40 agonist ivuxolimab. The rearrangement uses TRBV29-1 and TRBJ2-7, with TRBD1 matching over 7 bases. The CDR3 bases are TGCAGCGTCTCCCAGACACAGGGGTTCGGAGAGCAGTACTTC. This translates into CSVSQTQGFGEQYF.